The 10 T cell receptor beta chains below all came from one sample that was sequenced in a study of cytomegalovirus exposure and HLA in healthy donors. PCR amplification relied on 60 Vbeta primers (plus 13 Jbeta primers). Assay: immunoSEQ multiplex PCR; the TCRdb copy retains only in-frame clones and omits some. The table has approximately 180,000 clones, roughly four fifths seen once. Sequenced sample: PBMCs. These receptor sequences come from a male donor in good health and CMV-seronegative.

Comments on this clone: Different DNA sequences within this sample yield the same CDR3. The chain carries TRBV6-5 and TRBJ2-7; the match to TRBD1 covers 9 bases. There are 15 residues in the CDR3. The germline CDR1 and CDR2 sequences are MNHEY and SVGAGI. Trimming cost V 0 bases and J 3 bases; bases outside gene matches: 3. CDR3 bases: TGTGCCAGCAGTTACTCTGTGACAGGGGGCTACGAGCAGTACTTC. Protein product: CASSYSVTGGYEQYF.

V gene TRBV28 combines with J gene TRBJ2-7; the match to TRBD1 covers 9 bases. This CDR3 spans 15 amino acids. Per germline, CDR1 MDHEN and CDR2 SYDVKM. Germline trimming cut 5 bases from V and 1 base from J; bases unmatched to any gene: 6. CDR3 loop: CASSKQGAGSYEQYF. The CDR3 DNA is TGTGCCAGCAGTAAACAGGGGGCCGGTTCCTACGAGCAGTACTTC.

The chain carries TRBV30 and TRBJ1-1; perhaps TRBD1 as D (5 bases). This CDR3 comprises 15 residues. In germline, CDR1 is GTSNPN, CDR2 SVGIG (reference sequence). With 3 bases removed from V and 4 bases from J, the gap between germline ends came to 18 bases. CDR3 in amino acids: CAWRVGTSRSTEAFF. The DNA of the CDR3 is TGTGCCTGGAGAGTCGGGACTTCTAGGTCCACTGAAGCTTTCTTT.

The V gene is TRBV2, the J gene TRBJ1-5; TRBD1 matches 7 bases. The germline CDR1 and CDR2 sequences are SNHLY and FYNNEI. CDR3 length equals 13 residues. After removal of 8 bases from V and 7 bases from J, the junction contained 8 bases not matched to a gene. The CDR3 here is CASQRTGEQPQHF. In DNA form, the CDR3 reads TGTGCCAGCCAAAGGACAGGAGAACAGCCCCAGCATTTT.

This rearrangement joins TRBV29-1 to TRBJ2-4; unclear D gene. The CDR3 is made up of 15 amino acids. V was clipped by 5 bases and J by 0 bases, with 14 bases between them. CDR1 and CDR2 (germline): SQVTM, ANQGSEA. In DNA form, the CDR3 reads TGCAGCGTTTCTGAGCCTGAGATAGCCAAAAACATTCAGTACTTC. It is translated as CSVSEPEIAKNIQYF.

This clone was counted between two and nine times. The chain joins TRBV4-1 to TRBJ2-1, with 8 bases identical to TRBD1. The germline V gene encodes CDR1 MGHRA and CDR2 YSYEKL. The CDR3 covers 17 residues. The V gene end was trimmed by 2 bases and the J gene end by 1 base; junction bases not matched to a gene: 7. The CDR3 sequence is CASSQPGRDRSYNEQFF. In nucleotides, the CDR3 is TGCGCCAGCAGCCAACCAGGTAGGGACAGGTCCTACAATGAGCAGTTCTTC.

The chain combines TRBV30 with TRBJ1-2; D is perhaps TRBD1 (5 bases). Germline loops: CDR1 GTSNPN, CDR2 SVGIG (reference sequence). The CDR3 loop spans 13 amino acids. The germline V and J ends were trimmed by 5 bases and 5 bases, with 15 bases remaining between them. CDR3 amino acids: CAWGGEGLYGYTF. The CDR3 bases are TGTGCCTGGGGAGGGGAGGGCCTTTATGGCTACACCTTC.

The rearrangement joins TRBV6-5 to TRBJ1-4, with D unresolved. Trimming cost V 7 bases and J 0 bases, with 12 bases left between them. The germline V gene encodes CDR1 MNHEY and CDR2 SVGAGI. The CDR3 consists of 15 residues. This CDR3 reads CASTPTTATNEKLFF. CDR3 DNA: TGTGCCAGCACCCCCACGACTGCAACTAATGAAAAACTGTTTTTT.

The chain couples TRBV10-3 to TRBJ1-2, with a possible D match to TRBD1 (6 bases). The CDR3 runs to 14 residues. CDR1 ENHRY and CDR2 SYGVKD come from the germline V gene. Deletions cut 2 bases from V and 7 bases from J, with 14 bases between. CDR3 DNA: TGTGCCATCAGTGAGCACCAGGGGAGGGCTGGCTACACCTTC. Translating it yields CAISEHQGRAGYTF.

A note on this clone: The same CDR3 arises from other DNA sequences in this sample as well. The genes are TRBV30 and TRBJ2-5; D is possibly TRBD1 (5 bases). The CDR3 runs 13 residues. V gave up 0 bases and J gave up 4 bases, with 9 bases separating them. The germline CDR1 and CDR2 sequences are GTSNPN and SVGIG (reference sequence). The CDR3 protein is CAWSVRVRETQYF. Written as DNA, the CDR3 is TGTGCCTGGAGTGTCAGGGTACGAGAGACCCAGTACTTC.